What follows are 24 T cell receptor beta chains derived from one specimen sequenced in a study of blood T cell repertoires in COVID-19 (dated by TCRdb to about 2020). Library preparation employed the immunoSEQ multiplex PCR assay. Entries here come from immuneACCESS through TCRdb and include only in-frame sequences with V and J called. Some clones fail to appear in such tables; in the studies checked, an unresolved V gene covers under half of the shortfall, and the cause of the remainder is unknown. The sample contains 65,000 to 95,000 clones, around 78% of them found a single time. Clones ranked in the top ten supply roughly a third of the sample. Sequencing input: peripheral blood. Receptors originate from a man aged 55 to 69 with COVID-19, enrolled during active disease.

This chain joins TRBV24-1 and TRBJ2-5; tentatively, D is TRBD1 (5 bases). Trimming shortened V by 5 bases and J by 2 bases, and 14 bases separated the two germline ends. The CDR3 contains 15 residues. In germline, CDR1 is KGHDR, CDR2 SFDVKD. CDR3: CATSAGGAQQETQYF. The DNA for the CDR3 is TGTGCCACCAGTGCAGGTGGGGCCCAGCAAGAGACCCAGTACTTC.

As regards this clone: One end of the junction fails to match germline, which may point to a read error. The genes are TRBV7-2 and TRBJ2-7; 8 bases agree with TRBD2. Germline loops: CDR1 SGHTA, CDR2 FQGNSA. CDR3 length: 12 residues. The CDR3 coding sequence is TGTGCCACCAGCGGGAGTGGTTACGAGCAGTACTTC. This codes for CATSGSGYEQYF.

The J gene is TRBJ2-5, the V gene TRBV5-4, with TRBD2 matching 11 bases. This CDR3 region has 15 residues. Germline V gene lookup returns CDR1 SGHNT and CDR2 YYREEE (reference sequence). Trimming cost V 5 bases and J 1 base; bases outside gene matches: 4. CDR3 bases: TGTGCCAGCAGGCCGACTAGCGGGGCCCAAGAGACCCAGTACTTC. It specifies CASRPTSGAQETQYF.

V gene TRBV10-3 combines with J gene TRBJ2-2; 9 bases match TRBD1. The CDR3 contains 17 residues. The germline V gene has CDR1 ENHRY and CDR2 SYGVKD. V lost 7 bases and J lost 2; bases outside the gene matches: 11. CDR3 DNA: TGTGCCATCATGGGGGGACAGGGCCGACCAAACACCGGGGAGCTGTTTTTT. Its protein is CAIMGGQGRPNTGELFF.

The chain uses TRBV9 and TRBJ1-3; TRBD1 aligns across 8 bases. Germline V lookup: CDR1 SGDLS, CDR2 YYNGEE. The length of the CDR3 is 18 residues. V was clipped by 3 bases and J by 0 bases; unmatched bases: 11. The CDR3 bases are TGTGCCAGCAGCGCAGTTAACCCGGGACAGGACTCTGGAAACACCATATATTTT. Its translation is CASSAVNPGQDSGNTIYF.

The chain combines TRBV10-3 with TRBJ2-2; 8 nucleotides align to TRBD2. Germline trimming cut 4 bases from V and 2 bases from J; bases unmatched to any gene: 3. Germline values: CDR1 ENHRY, CDR2 SYGVKD. This CDR3 region has 15 residues. CDR3 residues: CAISVVAGNTGELFF. The CDR3 region has the DNA TGTGCCATCAGTGTAGTAGCGGGAAACACCGGGGAGCTGTTTTTT.

This clone was counted once. The chain uses TRBV5-1 and TRBJ1-4, with D possibly TRBD1 on 5 matching bases. The CDR3 covers 15 residues. The ends were cut back, 0 bases at V and 0 bases at J, with 6 bases in the middle. Germline V CDR1 and CDR2: SGHRS, YFSETQ. CDR3 DNA: TGCGCCAGCAGCTTGGCAGGGTCAACTAATGAAAAACTGTTTTTT. It yields the protein CASSLAGSTNEKLFF.

The chain carries TRBV4-1 and TRBJ2-7, with D uncertain. V was pared by 0 bases and J by 2 bases, with 5 bases between. From germline, CDR1 is MGHRA and CDR2 YSYEKL. CDR3 length equals 13 residues. The CDR3 DNA reads TGCGCCAGCAGCCAAGAATTCACCTACGAGCAGTACTTC. Its translation: CASSQEFTYEQYF.

The chain carries TRBV4-1 and TRBJ2-7; maybe TRBD2 (6 bases). The V end lost 2 bases, the J end lost 3 bases, and 17 bases lay between the germline ends. The germline V gene encodes CDR1 MGHRA and CDR2 YSYEKL. The CDR3 runs to 16 residues. DNA of the CDR3: TGCGCCAGCAGCCAATTCTCAGCGGGTGGGGACTACGAGCAGTACTTC. Protein: CASSQFSAGGDYEQYF.

V is TRBV9 and J is TRBJ1-3; TRBD1 aligns across 7 bases. The CDR3 length is 17 residues. Unmatched junction bases numbered 11, after V lost 3 bases and J lost 2 bases. The germline CDR1 and CDR2 sequences are SGDLS and YYNGEE. The DNA for the CDR3 is TGTGCCAGCAGCGAGCGACAGGGTAATCGGCCTGGAAACACCATATATTTT. It specifies CASSERQGNRPGNTIYF.

The V and J genes are TRBV27 and TRBJ2-7; 10 bases match TRBD1. Trimming removed 3 bases from V and 4 bases from J; junction bases left unmatched: 6. The CDR3 loop spans 15 amino acids. The V gene's germline CDR1 is MNHEY and CDR2 SMNVEV (reference sequence). The CDR3 coding sequence is TGTGCCAGCAGTTTCGGCGGGACAGGGGTTTACGAGCAGTACTTC. Translated: CASSFGGTGVYEQYF.

The DNA of the CDR3 is TGCAGCGTTGCCGGGGGGACAGGCCCTCAAGAGACCCAGTACTTC. It translates to CSVAGGTGPQETQYF. The chain links TRBV29-1 to TRBJ2-5; tentative D call: TRBD1 (8 bases). Trimming removed 4 bases at V and 2 bases at J, with 17 bases between. Germline V gene lookup returns CDR1 SQVTM and CDR2 ANQGSEA. This CDR3 contains 15 residues.

CDR3 sequence reads: CASSQEVGTSYEQYF. The CDR3 DNA is TGTGCCAGCAGCCAAGAAGTCGGGACTTCTTACGAGCAGTACTTC. The chain recombines TRBV4-2 with TRBJ2-7; D might be TRBD2 (6 bases). V was pared by 0 bases and J by 4 bases, with 13 bases between. In germline, CDR1 is LGHNA, CDR2 YNFKEQ. The CDR3 has 15 residues.

This clone appeared a few times. The chain recombines TRBV7-3 with TRBJ2-1; tentatively, D is TRBD1 (5 bases). The CDR3 runs 15 residues. Trimming shortened V by 1 base and J by 10 bases, and 17 bases separated the two germline ends. The germline gives CDR1 SGHTA, CDR2 FQGTGA. CDR3 region: CASSLRAGLWVEQFF. CDR3 in DNA: TGTGCCAGCAGCTTAAGGGCAGGGCTATGGGTCGAGCAGTTCTTC.

This sequence joins TRBV30 and TRBJ1-2; 9 positions agree with TRBD1. The CDR3 loop spans 15 amino acids. CDR1 is GTSNPN, CDR2 SVGIG, per germline (reference sequence). V shed 3 bases, J shed 4 bases, and the junction held 9 bases outside the gene matches. CDR3 nucleotides: TGTGCCTGGAGACTAGGGACAGGGAACGCCTATGGCTACACCTTC. This codes for CAWRLGTGNAYGYTF.

V is TRBV5-1 and J is TRBJ2-1; 7 positions agree with TRBD1. J lost 1 base, V lost 3 bases, and 4 bases had no gene match. The germline gives CDR1 SGHRS, CDR2 YFSETQ. This CDR3 comprises 15 residues. The CDR3 bases are TGCGCCAGCAGCTCAGACAGGGTATCCTACAATGAGCAGTTCTTC. This codes for CASSSDRVSYNEQFF.

The gene calls are TRBV5-5 and TRBJ1-1; D call uncertain. The CDR3 length is 15 residues. Trimming stripped 3 bases from V and 6 bases from J, with 18 bases between. CDR1 is SGHKS, CDR2 YYEKEE, per germline (reference sequence). The CDR3 DNA sequence: TGTGCCAGCAGCTCCTCTGCGGCGACCCATCCTGAAGCTTTCTTT. This sequence encodes CASSSSAATHPEAFF.

This clone has at least ten counts. The V call is TRBV9, the J call TRBJ2-2; D is uncertain. Per germline, CDR1 SGDLS and CDR2 YYNGEE. V lost 0 bases and J 7 bases, leaving 7 bases between the germline ends. The CDR3 contains 13 residues. The CDR3 nucleotides are TGTGCCAGCAGCGTAGTGCTCGGCGGGGAGCTGTTTTTT. As protein: CASSVVLGGELFF. The full variable domain, completed using reference TRBV9 and TRBJ2-2, is DSGVTQTPKHLITATGQRVTLRCSPRSGDLSVYWYQQSLDQGLQFLIQYYNGEERAKGNILERFSAQQFPDLHSELNLSSLELGDSALYFCASSVVLGGELFFGEGSRLTVL.

The chain couples TRBV5-1 to TRBJ1-3, with D perhaps TRBD1 (5 bases). CDR1 is SGHRS and CDR2 is YFSETQ in the germline V gene. The V gene lost 0 bases and the J gene lost 7 bases, with 5 bases spanning the gap. CDR3 length: 12 amino acids. CDR3 nucleotide sequence: TGCGCCAGCAGCTTGGAGGGGAACACCATATATTTT. This gives the protein CASSLEGNTIYF.

The V call is TRBV5-4, the J call TRBJ2-2, with unresolved D. V lost 3 bases and J 1 base, leaving 13 bases between the germline ends. Per germline, CDR1 SGHNT and CDR2 YYREEE (reference sequence). The CDR3 length is 16 residues. As DNA, the CDR3 is TGTGCCAGCAGCTCGTACAAACCCTTGAACACCGGGGAGCTGTTTTTT. Protein: CASSSYKPLNTGELFF.

The chain has TRBV18 and TRBJ2-2; 7 bases are a match to TRBD1. From germline, CDR1 is KGHSH and CDR2 LQKENI. The CDR3 extends over 16 amino acids. V lost 0 bases and J lost 6; bases outside the gene matches: 7. CDR3 loop: CASSPPGTANSGELFF. In DNA, the CDR3 is TGTGCCAGCTCACCACCCGGGACAGCGAATTCCGGGGAGCTGTTTTTT.

The gene calls are TRBV29-1 and TRBJ1-1; 7 bases map to TRBD1. CDR3 length: 14 residues. Germline-derived CDR1 and CDR2 are SQVTM and ANQGSEA. The J segment lost 1 base and the V segment lost 4 bases, leaving 6 bases of the junction unmatched. This CDR3 reads CSVGGRGKNTEAFF. The CDR3 bases are TGCAGCGTTGGCGGCAGGGGGAAGAACACTGAAGCTTTCTTT.

The J gene is TRBJ1-4, the V gene TRBV20-1; D call uncertain. Trimming removed 5 bases at V and 4 bases at J, with 5 bases between. Germline V CDR1 and CDR2: DFQATT, SNEGSKA (reference sequence). The CDR3 is made up of 11 amino acids. The CDR3 DNA follows: TGCAGTGCTCAGTTTAATGAAAAACTGTTTTTT. Amino acid sequence: CSAQFNEKLFF.

The chain links TRBV7-2 to TRBJ2-3; D is possibly TRBD1 (7 bases). The ends were cut back, 5 bases at V and 5 bases at J, with 11 bases in the middle. Germline loops: CDR1 SGHTA, CDR2 FQGNSA. The CDR3 runs to 13 residues. The CDR3 nucleotides read TGTGCCAGCAGCGCGCAGGGGGGAGATACGCAGTATTTT. As protein: CASSAQGGDTQYF.